The next 25 T cell receptor beta chains were all read from a single sample in a study of human T cells and chemical hapten exposure. Each CDR3 protein is one row after TCRdb ran MiXCR on the RACE reads. The sample has about 110,000 distinct CDR3 sequences; nearly 35% are singletons. Specified time point: patch test 3, about 24 weeks after DPC sensitization. Treatment: therapeutic diphenylcyclopropenone sensitization with weekly scalp DPC. Here the sequenced sample was whole blood, taken in connection with sensitization to the hapten diphenylcyclopropenone (DPC). The receptors stem from a man aged 35 to 55 with alopecia areata. Some clones in this sample may be carry-over from other donors' samples.

The V and J genes are TRBV21-1 and TRBJ2-7; the table's D call, TRBD1, was not checked against the DNA. TRBV21-1 is recorded as a pseudogene. The CDR3 sequence is 17 residues long. The CDR3 bases are TGTGCCAGCAGCAAATTTCGGTGCAGGGGACCCTCCTACGAGCAGTACGTC. Protein sequence: CASSKFRCRGPSYEQYV.

In its sample, this clonotype was seen a few times. The chain has TRBV7-9 and TRBJ1-4, with D unclear. The CDR3 sequence is 13 residues long. The ends were cut back, 8 bases at V and 3 bases at J, with 10 bases in the middle. Per germline, CDR1 SEHNR and CDR2 FQNEAQ (reference sequence). In DNA, the CDR3 is TGTGCCAGCGACGCAGGCCCTAATGAAAAACTGTTTTTT. Translation gives CASDAGPNEKLFF.

CDR3 nucleotide sequence: TGCGCCAGCAGCCAGTCACAGGGAAACACTGAAGCTTTCTTT. Translated: CASSQSQGNTEAFF. V and J are TRBV4-3 and TRBJ1-1; TRBD1 is a possible D gene (6 bases). CDR1 is LGHNA, CDR2 YSLEER, per germline. The CDR3 consists of 14 residues. V lost 3 bases and J 2 bases, leaving 10 bases between the germline ends.

This clonotype was seen only a few times. This chain connects TRBV5-4 to TRBJ1-4; possible D gene TRBD1, 6 bases. This CDR3 region has 15 residues. V lost 4 bases and J lost 5, with 15 bases in between. Germline lookup yields CDR1 SGHNT and CDR2 YYREEE (reference sequence). Written as DNA, the CDR3 is TGTGCCAGCAGCGTGACACAGGGTCAGAATGAAAAACTGTTTTTT. Its translation is CASSVTQGQNEKLFF.

The chain combines TRBV27 with TRBJ2-7; no reliable D call. This CDR3 is built from 12 residues. Trimming cost V 2 bases and J 5 bases, with 7 bases left between them. Germline V gene lookup returns CDR1 MNHEY and CDR2 SMNVEV (reference sequence). The DNA for the CDR3 is TGTGCCAGCAGTTTAACGGGTAACGAGCAGTACTTC. It translates to CASSLTGNEQYF.

There are a few counts of this clonotype. The rearrangement joins TRBV29-1 to TRBJ2-6; TRBD1 matches 8 bases. The CDR3 sequence is 16 residues long. Trimming removed 6 bases from V and 3 bases from J; junction bases left unmatched: 10. Germline values: CDR1 SQVTM, CDR2 ANQGSEA. This CDR3 reads CSVPGQALGGANVLTF. CDR3 nucleotide sequence: TGCAGCGTACCGGGACAGGCTTTGGGTGGGGCCAACGTCCTGACTTTC.

V and J are TRBV10-3 and TRBJ2-1, with unresolved D. Germline V gene lookup returns CDR1 ENHRY and CDR2 SYGVKD. The CDR3 is made up of 15 amino acids. V was shortened by 0 bases and J by 0 bases, with 6 bases between the two germline ends. The CDR3 coding sequence is TGTGCCATCAGTGAGTCGACGAGCTCCTACAATGAGCAGTTCTTC. It encodes CAISESTSSYNEQFF.

This clonotype showed up just a few times. The chain joins TRBV28 to TRBJ2-5, with 12 positions matching TRBD2. The CDR3 extends over 20 amino acids. V trimming: 2 bases; J trimming: 4 bases; junction bases outside the gene matches: 17. CDR1 MDHEN and CDR2 SYDVKM come from the germline V gene. This chain's CDR3 is CASSLIETSGSGGVGETQYF. Here the CDR3 DNA reads TGTGCCAGCAGTTTAATCGAGACTAGCGGGAGCGGGGGCGTTGGAGAGACCCAGTACTTC.

The genes are TRBV6-4 and TRBJ2-7, with 9 nucleotides matching TRBD2. The CDR3 totals 13 residues. Germline V gene sequence: CDR1 MRHNA, CDR2 SNTAGT. V lost 6 bases, J lost 0 bases, and 0 bases stayed unmatched. CDR3 loop: CASRGLASYEQYV. The CDR3 coding sequence is TGTGCCAGCAGGGGACTAGCCTCCTACGAGCAGTACGTC.

This clonotype has only a few counts. The chain links TRBV4-2 to TRBJ2-3; 9 bases match TRBD2. The CDR3 extends over 16 amino acids. J lost 1 base, V lost 0 bases, and 2 bases had no gene match. Germline CDR1 LGHNA, CDR2 YNFKEQ. The CDR3 reads CASSQDRTSGTDTQYF. The CDR3 nucleotides are TGTGCCAGCAGCCAAGACCGGACTAGCGGCACAGATACGCAGTATTTT.

This clonotype was counted between two and nine times. The CDR3 DNA sequence: TGCAGTGCTAGAGAAGATTACAGGGGGTACCAAGAGACCCAGTACTTC. Amino acids: CSAREDYRGYQETQYF. V is TRBV20-1 and J is TRBJ2-5; the match to TRBD1 covers 8 bases. The CDR3 is 16 residues long. Germline V gene lookup returns CDR1 DFQATT and CDR2 SNEGSKA (reference sequence). V trimming: 0 bases; J trimming: 0 bases; junction bases outside the gene matches: 6.

This clonotype has more than one count but fewer than ten. The V call is TRBV10-3, the J call TRBJ2-3; 8 nucleotides agree with TRBD2. CDR1 is ENHRY, CDR2 SYGVKD, per germline. This CDR3 is built from 16 residues. Trimming removed 5 bases from V and 0 bases from J; junction bases left unmatched: 7. The CDR3 loop reads CAISIAGQSSTDTQYF. CDR3 in DNA: TGTGCCATCAGTATAGCGGGGCAGTCTAGCACAGATACGCAGTATTTT.

V and J are TRBV20-1 and TRBJ2-3; 8 nucleotides align to TRBD1. The CDR3 has 14 residues. Per the germline V gene, CDR1 is DFQATT and CDR2 is SNEGSKA (reference sequence). J gave up 5 bases and V 1 base, and 5 bases lay outside the gene matches. CDR3 nucleotides: TGCAGTGCTAGAGCAGGGGGCCTGGTAGATACGCAGTATTTT. This encodes CSARAGGLVDTQYF.

This clonotype was seen only a few times. The genes are TRBV20-1 and TRBJ2-7; 10 nucleotides line up with TRBD1. The CDR3 covers 15 residues. Per the germline V gene, CDR1 is DFQATT and CDR2 is SNEGSKA (reference sequence). The V gene end was trimmed by 0 bases and the J gene end by 2 bases; junction bases not matched to a gene: 4. CDR3 protein: CSARDGTGDPYEQYF. In DNA form, the CDR3 reads TGCAGTGCTAGAGACGGGACAGGGGATCCCTACGAGCAGTACTTC.

The sample holds a few counts of this clonotype. The chain employs TRBV10-3 and TRBJ2-7; 8 bases agree with TRBD1. This CDR3 region has 18 residues. The V gene's germline CDR1 is ENHRY and CDR2 SYGVKD. V was pared by 6 bases and J by 0 bases, with 16 bases of the junction left unmatched. The CDR3 bases are TGTGCCATCAGGCCCGCGGGACAGGCTCCAGTCGCCTCCTACGAGCAGTACGTC. This translates into CAIRPAGQAPVASYEQYV.

This rearrangement joins TRBV12-3 or TRBV12-4 to TRBJ2-1; TRBD2 matches 10 bases. Trimming cost V 3 bases and J 7 bases; bases outside gene matches: 6. The CDR3 covers 15 residues. DNA of the CDR3: TGTGCCAGCAGTTTTTCGGCTAGCGGGAGTAATGAGCAGTTCTTC. It specifies CASSFSASGSNEQFF.

This clonotype turned up a few times. V gene TRBV29-1 combines with J gene TRBJ2-1; 10 bases agree with TRBD2. Germline V gives CDR1 SQVTM, CDR2 ANQGSEA. V lost 6 bases and J lost 8; bases outside the gene matches: 13. The length of the CDR3 is 15 residues. CDR3 sequence reads: CSVTRGASGSDEQFF. CDR3 nucleotides: TGCAGCGTCACGCGCGGGGCTAGCGGGAGTGATGAGCAGTTCTTC.

A few counts support this clonotype. The V call is TRBV29-1, the J call TRBJ2-3; the D call may be TRBD1 or TRBD2 (5 bases each). V lost 3 bases, J lost 1 base, and 14 bases lay in between. The CDR3 loop spans 15 amino acids. Germline CDR1 is SQVTM and CDR2 is ANQGSEA. In DNA, the CDR3 is TGCAGCGTTGAGCTCCAGGGAGAGGGCACAGATACGCAGTATTTT. Amino acid sequence: CSVELQGEGTDTQYF.

This chain connects TRBV20-1 to TRBJ2-3; D is unresolved. CDR1 is DFQATT and CDR2 is SNEGSKA in the germline V gene (reference sequence). The CDR3 contains 16 residues. Trimming took off 0 bases at V and 0 bases at J, with 13 bases between the two ends. CDR3 protein: CSARDNLASSTDTQYF. The CDR3 nucleotides are TGCAGTGCTAGAGATAATCTCGCCTCTAGCACAGATACGCAGTATTTT.

V and J are TRBV7-2 and TRBJ1-3; TRBD1 aligns across 8 bases. Germline V gives CDR1 SGHTA, CDR2 FQGNSA. V gave up 2 bases and J gave up 4 bases; unmatched junction bases: 4. This CDR3 has 15 residues. The CDR3 coding sequence is TGTGCCAGCAGCTTACAGGGGGCTTCGGGAAACACCATATATTTT. Residues: CASSLQGASGNTIYF.

A few counts support this clonotype. The chain is built from TRBV29-1 and TRBJ2-3, with D unresolved. The CDR3 has 13 residues. V lost 8 bases and J 5 bases, leaving 17 bases between the germline ends. CDR1 is SQVTM and CDR2 is ANQGSEA in the germline V gene. The CDR3 region is CSCTGPDGDTQYF. For the CDR3, the DNA is TGCAGCTGTACTGGACCCGACGGAGATACGCAGTATTTT.

This chain connects TRBV27 to TRBJ2-4; D call uncertain. The CDR3 covers 15 residues. Germline V gene data show CDR1 as MNHEY and CDR2 as SMNVEV (reference sequence). With 2 bases removed from V and 1 base from J, the gap between germline ends came to 9 bases. The CDR3 is CASSLVSEAKNIQYF. DNA of the CDR3: TGTGCCAGCAGTTTAGTCTCCGAGGCCAAAAACATTCAGTACTTC.

The chain carries TRBV25-1 and TRBJ1-1; D is undetermined. CDR3 length: 13 amino acids. Looked up from germline, CDR1 is MGHDK and CDR2 is SYGVNS. Trimming shortened V by 6 bases and J by 1 base, and 9 bases separated the two germline ends. The CDR3 sequence: CASRDDTNTEAFF. The CDR3 DNA reads as TGTGCCAGCAGAGACGACACGAACACTGAAGCTTTCTTT.

The CDR3 is CASSQGVSYSRSGELFF. Here the CDR3 DNA reads TGCGCCAGCAGCCAAGGGGTGTCCTACTCCAGGTCCGGGGAGCTGTTTTTT. The chain links TRBV4-3 to TRBJ2-2; D is ambiguous. The germline V and J ends were trimmed by 1 base and 6 bases, with 18 bases remaining between them. This CDR3 region has 17 residues. From germline, CDR1 is LGHNA and CDR2 YSLEER.

This clonotype was counted between two and nine times. The gene calls are TRBV13 and TRBJ2-3; 11 bases align to TRBD2. Germline V gene data show CDR1 as PRHDT and CDR2 as FYEKMQ (reference sequence). V gave up 3 bases and J gave up 7 bases; unmatched junction bases: 6. This CDR3 contains 15 residues. CDR3 sequence reads: CASSFQLAGVYTQYF. The CDR3 DNA reads as TGTGCCAGCAGCTTTCAACTAGCGGGAGTTTATACGCAGTATTTT.